The sequence of this TCR beta chain was determined in a study of T-cell reconstitution after alpha-beta-depleted transplantation in children. Losses at the gene ends were 3 bases for V and 9 bases for J; bases not matched to a gene: 6. This CDR3 is built from 16 residues. A TCRbeta library incorporating unique molecular identifiers was prepared. MiXCR, applied by TCRdb to the PCR reads, yields one record per CDR3 protein. The sample carries approximately 590,000 distinct CDR3 sequences, roughly a tenth recorded once. This clonotype was recorded many times. The sequencing here drew on PBMCs from the stem cell graft donor, taken from the stem cell graft. The rearrangement joins TRBV12-3 or TRBV12-4 to TRBJ1-6; the match to TRBD1 covers 12 bases. This TCR derives from a human donor who donated a stem cell graft to a child with acute myeloid leukemia. This CDR3 reads CASSFRGQGAGSPLHF. In DNA, the CDR3 is TGTGCCAGCAGTTTCCGGGGACAGGGGGCAGGTTCACCCCTCCACTTT.